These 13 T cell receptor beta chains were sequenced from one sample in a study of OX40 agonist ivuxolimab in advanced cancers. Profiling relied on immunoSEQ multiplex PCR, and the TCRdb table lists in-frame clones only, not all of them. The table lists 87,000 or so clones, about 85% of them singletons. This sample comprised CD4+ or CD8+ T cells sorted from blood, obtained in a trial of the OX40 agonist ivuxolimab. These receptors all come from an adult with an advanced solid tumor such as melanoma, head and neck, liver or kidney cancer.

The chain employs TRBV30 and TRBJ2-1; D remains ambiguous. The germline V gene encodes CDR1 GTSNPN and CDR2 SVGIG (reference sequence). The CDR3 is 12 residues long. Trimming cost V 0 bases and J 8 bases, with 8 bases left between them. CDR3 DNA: TGTGCCTGGAGTGTACCCCCTTATGAGCAGTTCTTC. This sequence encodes CAWSVPPYEQFF.

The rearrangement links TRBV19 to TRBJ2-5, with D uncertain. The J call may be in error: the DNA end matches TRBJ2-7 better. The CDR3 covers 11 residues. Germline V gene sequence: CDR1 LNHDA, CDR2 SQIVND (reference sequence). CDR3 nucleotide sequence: TGTGCCAGTAGTTCCACCTACGAGCAGTACTTC. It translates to CASSSTYEQYF.

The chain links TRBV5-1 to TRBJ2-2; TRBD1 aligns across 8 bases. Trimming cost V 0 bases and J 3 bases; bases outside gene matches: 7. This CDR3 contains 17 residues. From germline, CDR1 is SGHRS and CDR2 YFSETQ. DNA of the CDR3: TGCGCCAGCAGCTTGGTGGCAGGGGGCGCACACACCGGGGAGCTGTTTTTT. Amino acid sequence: CASSLVAGGAHTGELFF.

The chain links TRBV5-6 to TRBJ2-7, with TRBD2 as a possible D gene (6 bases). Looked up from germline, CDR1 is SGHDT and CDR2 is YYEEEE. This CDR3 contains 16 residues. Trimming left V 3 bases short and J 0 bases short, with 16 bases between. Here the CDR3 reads CASSWGVEDVSYEQYF. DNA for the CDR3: TGTGCCAGCAGCTGGGGGGTCGAGGACGTCTCCTACGAGCAGTACTTC.

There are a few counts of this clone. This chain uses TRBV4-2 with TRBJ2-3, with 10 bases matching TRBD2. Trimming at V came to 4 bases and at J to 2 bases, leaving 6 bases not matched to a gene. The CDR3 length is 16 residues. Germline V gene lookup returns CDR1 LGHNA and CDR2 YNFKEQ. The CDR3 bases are TGTGCCAGCAGCCCGCTAGCGGGAGAAACCACAGATACGCAGTATTTT. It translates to CASSPLAGETTDTQYF.

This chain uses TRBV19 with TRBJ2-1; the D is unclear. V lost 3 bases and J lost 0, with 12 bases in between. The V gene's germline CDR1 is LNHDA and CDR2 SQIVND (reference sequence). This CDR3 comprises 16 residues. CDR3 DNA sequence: TGTGCCAGTAGTATGGAGTCTGGCCCCTCCTACAATGAGCAGTTCTTC. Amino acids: CASSMESGPSYNEQFF.

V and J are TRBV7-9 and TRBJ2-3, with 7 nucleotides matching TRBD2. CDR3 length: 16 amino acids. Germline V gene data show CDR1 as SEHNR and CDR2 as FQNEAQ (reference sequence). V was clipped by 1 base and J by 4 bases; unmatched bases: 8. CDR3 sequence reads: CASSLVPAGAADTQYF. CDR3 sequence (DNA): TGTGCCAGCAGCTTAGTCCCGGCGGGAGCGGCAGATACGCAGTATTTT.

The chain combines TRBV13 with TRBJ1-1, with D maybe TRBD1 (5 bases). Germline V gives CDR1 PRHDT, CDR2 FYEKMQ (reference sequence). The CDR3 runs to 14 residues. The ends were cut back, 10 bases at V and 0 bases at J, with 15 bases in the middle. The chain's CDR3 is CATLPGGLNTEAFF. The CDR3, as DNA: TGTGCCACCCTCCCGGGGGGGTTGAACACTGAAGCTTTCTTT. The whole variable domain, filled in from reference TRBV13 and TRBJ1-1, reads AAGVIQSPRHLIKEKRETATLKCYPIPRHDTVYWYQQGPGQDPQFLISFYEKMQSDKGSIPDRFSAQQFSDYHSELNMSSLELGDSALYFCATLPGGLNTEAFFGQGTRLTVV.

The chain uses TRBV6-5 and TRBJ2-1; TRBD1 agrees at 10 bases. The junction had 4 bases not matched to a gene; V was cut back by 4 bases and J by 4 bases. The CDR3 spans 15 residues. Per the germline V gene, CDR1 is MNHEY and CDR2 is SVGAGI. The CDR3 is CASSLSGQGYNEQFF. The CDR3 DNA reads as TGTGCCAGCAGTTTATCGGGACAGGGGTACAATGAGCAGTTCTTC.

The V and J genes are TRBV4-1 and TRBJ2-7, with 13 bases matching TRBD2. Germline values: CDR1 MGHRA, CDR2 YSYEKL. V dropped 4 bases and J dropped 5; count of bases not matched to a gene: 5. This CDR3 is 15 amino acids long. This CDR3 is CASSLTSGRENEQYF. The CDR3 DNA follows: TGCGCCAGCAGCCTTACTAGCGGGAGGGAGAACGAGCAGTACTTC.

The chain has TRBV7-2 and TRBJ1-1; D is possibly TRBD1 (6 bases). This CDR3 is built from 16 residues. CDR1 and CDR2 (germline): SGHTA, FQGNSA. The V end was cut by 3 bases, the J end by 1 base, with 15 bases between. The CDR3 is CASSFDSTGQNTEAFF. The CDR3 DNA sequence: TGTGCCAGCAGCTTTGACTCGACGGGACAGAACACTGAAGCTTTCTTT. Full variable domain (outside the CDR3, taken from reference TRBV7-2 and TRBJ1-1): GAGVSQSPSNKVTEKGKDVELRCDPISGHTALYWYRQSLGQGLEFLIYFQGNSAPDKSGLPSDRFSAERTGGSVSTLTIQRTQQEDSAVYLCASSFDSTGQNTEAFFGQGTRLTVV.

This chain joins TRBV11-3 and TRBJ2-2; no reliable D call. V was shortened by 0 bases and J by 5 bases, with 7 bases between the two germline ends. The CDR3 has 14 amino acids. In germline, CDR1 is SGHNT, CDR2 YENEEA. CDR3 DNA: TGTGCCAGCAGCTTAGAAGAAGGGACCGGGGAGCTGTTTTTT. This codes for CASSLEEGTGELFF.

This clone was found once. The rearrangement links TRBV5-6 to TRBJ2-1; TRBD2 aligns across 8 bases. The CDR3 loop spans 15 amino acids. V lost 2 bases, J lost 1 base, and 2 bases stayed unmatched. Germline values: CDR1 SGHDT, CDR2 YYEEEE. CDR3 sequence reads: CASSFREGSYNEQFF. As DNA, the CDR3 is TGTGCCAGCAGCTTCCGGGAGGGTTCCTACAATGAGCAGTTCTTC. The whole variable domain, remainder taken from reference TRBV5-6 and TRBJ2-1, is DAGVTQSPTHLIKTRGQQVTLRCSPKSGHDTVSWYQQALGQGPQFIFQYYEEEERQRGNFPDRFSGHQFPNYSSELNVNALLLGDSALYLCASSFREGSYNEQFFGPGTRLTVL.